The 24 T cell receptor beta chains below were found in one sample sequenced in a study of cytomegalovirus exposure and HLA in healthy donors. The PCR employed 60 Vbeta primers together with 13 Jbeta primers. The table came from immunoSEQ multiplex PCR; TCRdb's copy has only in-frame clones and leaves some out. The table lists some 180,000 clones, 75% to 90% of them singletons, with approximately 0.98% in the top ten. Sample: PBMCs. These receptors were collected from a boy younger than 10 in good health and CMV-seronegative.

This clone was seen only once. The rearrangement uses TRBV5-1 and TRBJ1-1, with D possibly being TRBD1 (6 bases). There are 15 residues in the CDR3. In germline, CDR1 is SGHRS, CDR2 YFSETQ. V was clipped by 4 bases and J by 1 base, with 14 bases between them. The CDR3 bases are TGCGCCAGCAGCAGCACCGGGACATCGAACACTGAAGCTTTCTTT. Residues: CASSSTGTSNTEAFF.

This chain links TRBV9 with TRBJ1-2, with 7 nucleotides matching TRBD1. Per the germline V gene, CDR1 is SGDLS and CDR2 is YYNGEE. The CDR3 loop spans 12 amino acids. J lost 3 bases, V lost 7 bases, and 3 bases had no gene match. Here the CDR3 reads CASSGTDYGYTF. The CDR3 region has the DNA TGTGCCAGCTCCGGGACAGACTATGGCTACACCTTC.

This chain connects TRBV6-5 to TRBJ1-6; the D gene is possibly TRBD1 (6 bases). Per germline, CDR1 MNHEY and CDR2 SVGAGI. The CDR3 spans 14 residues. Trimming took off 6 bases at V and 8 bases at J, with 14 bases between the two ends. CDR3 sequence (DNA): TGTGCCAGCAGAGAAACAGGGAGGGATTCACCCCTCCACTTT. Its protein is CASRETGRDSPLHF.

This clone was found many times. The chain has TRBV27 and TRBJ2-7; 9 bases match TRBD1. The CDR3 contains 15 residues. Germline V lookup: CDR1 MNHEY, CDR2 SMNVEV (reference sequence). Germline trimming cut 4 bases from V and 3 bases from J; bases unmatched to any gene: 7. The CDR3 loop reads CASSSSQGARYEQYF. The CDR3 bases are TGTGCCAGCAGTTCATCACAGGGGGCGCGCTACGAGCAGTACTTC.

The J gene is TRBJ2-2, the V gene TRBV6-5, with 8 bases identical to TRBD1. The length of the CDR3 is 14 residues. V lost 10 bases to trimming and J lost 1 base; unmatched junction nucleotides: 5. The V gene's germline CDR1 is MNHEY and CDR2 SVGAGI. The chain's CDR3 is CATQDRENTGELFF. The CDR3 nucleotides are TGTGCCACCCAGGACAGGGAGAACACCGGGGAGCTGTTTTTT.

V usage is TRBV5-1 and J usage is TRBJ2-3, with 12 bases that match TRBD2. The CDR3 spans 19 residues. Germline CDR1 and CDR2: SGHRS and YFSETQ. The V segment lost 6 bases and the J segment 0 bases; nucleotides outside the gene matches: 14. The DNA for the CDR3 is TGCGCCAGCACCCGGACTAGCGGGACTTCTGGGTGGAGCACAGATACGCAGTATTTT. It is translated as CASTRTSGTSGWSTDTQYF.

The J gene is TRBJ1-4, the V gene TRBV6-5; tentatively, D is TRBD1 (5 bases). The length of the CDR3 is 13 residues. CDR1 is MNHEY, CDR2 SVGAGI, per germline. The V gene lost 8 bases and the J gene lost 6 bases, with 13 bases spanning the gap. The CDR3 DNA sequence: TGTGCCAGCGTCCCCGGGGGATATGAAAAACTGTTTTTT. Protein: CASVPGGYEKLFF.

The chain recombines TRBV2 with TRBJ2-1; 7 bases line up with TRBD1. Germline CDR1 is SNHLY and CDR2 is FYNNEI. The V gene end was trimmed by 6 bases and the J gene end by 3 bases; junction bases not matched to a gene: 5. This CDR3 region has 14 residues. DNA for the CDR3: TGTGCCAGCAGGACAGGGAATCTCTACAATGAGCAGTTCTTC. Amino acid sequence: CASRTGNLYNEQFF.

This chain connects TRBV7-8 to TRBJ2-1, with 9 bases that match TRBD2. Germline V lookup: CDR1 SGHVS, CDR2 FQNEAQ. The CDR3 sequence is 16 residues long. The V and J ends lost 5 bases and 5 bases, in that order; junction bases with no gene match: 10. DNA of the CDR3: TGTGCCAGCAGCCCGGGCGCAGCGGGAGGACACAATGAGCAGTTCTTC. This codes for CASSPGAAGGHNEQFF.

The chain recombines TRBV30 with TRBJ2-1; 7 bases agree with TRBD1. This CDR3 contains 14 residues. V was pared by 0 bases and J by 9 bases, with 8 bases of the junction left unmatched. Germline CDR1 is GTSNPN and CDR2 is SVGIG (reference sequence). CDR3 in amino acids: CAWSVLDRETEQFF. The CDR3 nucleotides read TGTGCCTGGAGTGTACTTGACAGGGAGACTGAGCAGTTCTTC.

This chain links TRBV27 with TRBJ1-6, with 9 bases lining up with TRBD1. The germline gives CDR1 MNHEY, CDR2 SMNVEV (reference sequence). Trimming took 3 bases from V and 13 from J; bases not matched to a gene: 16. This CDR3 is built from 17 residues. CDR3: CASSFQQGAWGEFPLHF. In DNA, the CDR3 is TGTGCCAGCAGTTTTCAACAGGGGGCCTGGGGAGAATTCCCCCTCCACTTT.

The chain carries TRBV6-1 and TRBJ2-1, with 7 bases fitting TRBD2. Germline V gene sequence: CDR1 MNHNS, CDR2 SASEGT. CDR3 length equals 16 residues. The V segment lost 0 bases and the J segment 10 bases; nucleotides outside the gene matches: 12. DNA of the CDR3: TGTGCCAGCAGTGAAGCCGCTAGCGGAAGGTTTCGGGAGCAGTTCTTC. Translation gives CASSEAASGRFREQFF.

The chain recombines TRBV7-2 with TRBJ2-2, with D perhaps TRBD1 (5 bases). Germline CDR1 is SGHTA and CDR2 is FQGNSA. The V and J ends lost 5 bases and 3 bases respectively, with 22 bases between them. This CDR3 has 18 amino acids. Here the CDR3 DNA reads TGTGCCAGCAGCCCCCACCGGGCAGGGAATAGGTACACCGGGGAGCTGTTTTTT. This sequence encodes CASSPHRAGNRYTGELFF.

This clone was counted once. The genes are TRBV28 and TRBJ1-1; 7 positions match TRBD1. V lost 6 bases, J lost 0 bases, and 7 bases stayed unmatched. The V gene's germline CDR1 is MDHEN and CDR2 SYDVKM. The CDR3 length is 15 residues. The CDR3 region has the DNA TGTGCCAGCAGAGAGATTACAGGGGTGAACACTGAAGCTTTCTTT. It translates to CASREITGVNTEAFF.

The CDR3 nucleotides read TGTGCCAGCAGCTCTGGACTAGCGGGGGGCCCTAGCACAGATACGCAGTATTTT. It yields the protein CASSSGLAGGPSTDTQYF. The rearrangement links TRBV11-2 to TRBJ2-3; 14 bases are a match to TRBD2. The CDR3 has 18 amino acids. Germline trimming cut 4 bases from V and 0 bases from J; bases unmatched to any gene: 6. Looked up from germline, CDR1 is SGHAT and CDR2 is FQNNGV. Drawing the rest from reference TRBV11-2 and TRBJ2-3, the complete variable domain is EAGVAQSPRYKIIEKRQSVAFWCNPISGHATLYWYQQILGQGPKLLIQFQNNGVVDDSQLPKDRFSAERLKGVDSTLKIQPAKLEDSAVYLCASSSGLAGGPSTDTQYFGPGTRLTVL.

The CDR3 DNA is TGTGCCAGCAGACCCAGGGGGGATGAGCAGTTCTTC. Translated, it gives CASRPRGDEQFF. The chain employs TRBV2 and TRBJ2-1, with D maybe TRBD1 (7 bases). This CDR3 contains 12 residues. CDR1 SNHLY and CDR2 FYNNEI come from the germline V gene. Trimming cost V 6 bases and J 8 bases, with 11 bases left between them.

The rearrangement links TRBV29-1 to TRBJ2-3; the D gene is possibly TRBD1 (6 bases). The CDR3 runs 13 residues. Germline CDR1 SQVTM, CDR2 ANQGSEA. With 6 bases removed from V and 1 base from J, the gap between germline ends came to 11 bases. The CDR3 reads CSVSSGGTDTQYF. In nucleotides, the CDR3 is TGCAGCGTGAGTTCAGGGGGCACAGATACGCAGTATTTT.

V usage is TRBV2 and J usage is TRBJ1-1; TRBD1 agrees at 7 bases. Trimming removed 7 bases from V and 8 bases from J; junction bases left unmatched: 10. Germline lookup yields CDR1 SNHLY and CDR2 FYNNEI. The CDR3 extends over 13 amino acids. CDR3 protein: CASIMARGAEAFF. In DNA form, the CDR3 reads TGTGCCAGCATTATGGCCAGGGGGGCGGAAGCTTTCTTT.

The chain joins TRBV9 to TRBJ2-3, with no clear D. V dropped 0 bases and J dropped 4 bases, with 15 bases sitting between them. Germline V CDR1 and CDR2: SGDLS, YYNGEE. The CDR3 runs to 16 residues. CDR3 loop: CASSVGVDPGADTQYF. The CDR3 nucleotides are TGTGCCAGCAGCGTAGGAGTGGATCCAGGCGCAGATACGCAGTATTTT.

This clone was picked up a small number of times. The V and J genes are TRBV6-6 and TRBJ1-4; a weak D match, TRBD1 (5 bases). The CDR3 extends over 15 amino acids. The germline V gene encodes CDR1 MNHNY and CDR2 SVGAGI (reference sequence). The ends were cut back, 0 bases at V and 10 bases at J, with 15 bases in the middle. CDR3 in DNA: TGTGCCAGCAGTTACTCGGGGCGTGAGTTAGGAAAACTGTTTTTT. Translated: CASSYSGRELGKLFF.

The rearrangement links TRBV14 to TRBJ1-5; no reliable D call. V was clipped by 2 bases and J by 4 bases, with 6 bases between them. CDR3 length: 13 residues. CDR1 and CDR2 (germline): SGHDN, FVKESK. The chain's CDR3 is CASSQQTNQPQHF. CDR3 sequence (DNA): TGTGCCAGCAGCCAACAAACAAATCAGCCCCAGCATTTT.

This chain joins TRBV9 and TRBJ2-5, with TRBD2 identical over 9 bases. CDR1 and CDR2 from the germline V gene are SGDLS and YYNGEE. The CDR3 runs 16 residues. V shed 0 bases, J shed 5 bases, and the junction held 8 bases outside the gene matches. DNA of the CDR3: TGTGCCAGCAGCGTAGGAGGCGGGAGGGTACCGGAGACCCAGTACTTC. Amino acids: CASSVGGGRVPETQYF.

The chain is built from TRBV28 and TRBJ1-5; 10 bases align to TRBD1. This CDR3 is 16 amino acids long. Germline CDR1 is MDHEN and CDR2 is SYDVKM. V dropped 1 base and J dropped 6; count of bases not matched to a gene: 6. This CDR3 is CASSLSSGQGGQPQHF. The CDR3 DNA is TGTGCCAGCAGTTTATCATCCGGACAGGGGGGTCAGCCCCAGCATTTT.

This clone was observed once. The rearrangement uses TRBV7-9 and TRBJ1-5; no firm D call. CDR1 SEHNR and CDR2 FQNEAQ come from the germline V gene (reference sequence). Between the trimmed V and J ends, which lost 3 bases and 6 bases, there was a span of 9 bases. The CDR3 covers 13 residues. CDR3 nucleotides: TGTGCCAGCAGCTTTGGCGGAACTCAGCCCCAGCATTTT. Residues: CASSFGGTQPQHF.